These 6 T cell receptor beta chains were sequenced from one sample in a study of human T cells and chemical hapten exposure. Noted time point: patch test 1, 2 weeks after DPC sensitization. Treatment denoted: therapeutic diphenylcyclopropenone sensitization with weekly scalp DPC. Each CDR3 protein gets one entry after TCRdb re-called the RACE reads with MiXCR. The table shows 150,000 or so distinct CDR3 sequences, with around 15% occurring only once. The sample in question was whole blood, obtained in connection with sensitization to the hapten diphenylcyclopropenone (DPC). The source of these receptors is a woman aged 25 to 39 with alopecia areata. Some clones in this sample may be carry-over from other donors' samples.

This sequence joins TRBV6-5 and TRBJ1-2; D might be TRBD1 (5 bases). This CDR3 region has 15 residues. The V gene's germline CDR1 is MNHEY and CDR2 SVGAGI. V gave up 0 bases and J gave up 2 bases, with 10 bases separating them. The CDR3 DNA sequence: TGTGCCAGCAGTTACTCGTCGACAGACAACTATGGCTACACCTTC. This translates into CASSYSSTDNYGYTF.

As concerns this clonotype: One base away lies a much larger clone, so this may be a sequencing read error. The chain couples TRBV6-6 to TRBJ2-1, with TRBD2 identical over 15 bases. The CDR3 length is 17 residues. In germline, CDR1 is MNHNY, CDR2 SVGAGI (reference sequence). V shed 7 bases, J shed 5 bases, and the junction held 9 bases outside the gene matches. The CDR3 bases are TGTGCCAGCACCTTACGGACTAGCGGGAGGGTTGACAATGAGCAGTTCTTC. It codes for CASTLRTSGRVDNEQFF.

This clonotype has ten or more counts. The chain employs TRBV18 and TRBJ1-5; D ambiguous. This CDR3 region has 13 residues. Trimming removed 1 base at V and 5 bases at J, with 6 bases between. Germline V gene lookup returns CDR1 KGHSH and CDR2 LQKENI. CDR3 nucleotide sequence: TGTGCCAGCTCACCACTCAGCGATCAGCCCCAGCATTTT. Residues: CASSPLSDQPQHF.

The J gene is TRBJ2-3, the V gene TRBV29-1, with unresolved D. V dropped 3 bases and J dropped 1 base, with 5 bases sitting between them. The CDR3 totals 12 residues. Germline values: CDR1 SQVTM, CDR2 ANQGSEA. In nucleotides, the CDR3 is TGCAGCGTTGATATAGGCACAGATACGCAGTATTTT. Its protein is CSVDIGTDTQYF.

This clonotype was detected only a few times. The V gene is TRBV20-1, the J gene TRBJ2-2; no clear D gene. Germline V gene data show CDR1 as DFQATT and CDR2 as SNEGSKA (reference sequence). V lost 1 base and J lost 1, with 4 bases in between. The CDR3 has 13 amino acids. The CDR3 here is CSARVRNTGELFF. In DNA form, the CDR3 reads TGCAGTGCTAGAGTTCGGAACACCGGGGAGCTGTTTTTT.

The chain couples TRBV7-9 to TRBJ1-2, with TRBD1 matching over 9 bases. After removal of 7 bases from V and 2 bases from J, the junction contained 5 bases not matched to a gene. CDR1 is SEHNR and CDR2 is FQNEAQ in the germline V gene (reference sequence). The CDR3 sequence is 14 residues long. The CDR3 bases are TGTGCCAGCATTGCCGGGACAGGGAACTATGGCTACACCTTC. Its translation: CASIAGTGNYGYTF. The variable domain in full, with the rest retrieved from reference TRBV7-9 and TRBJ1-2, is DTGVSQNPRHKITKRGQNVTFRCDPISEHNRLYWYRQTLGQGPEFLTYFQNEAQLEKSRLLSDRFSAERPKGSFSTLEIQRTEQGDSAMYLCASIAGTGNYGYTFGSGTRLTVV.